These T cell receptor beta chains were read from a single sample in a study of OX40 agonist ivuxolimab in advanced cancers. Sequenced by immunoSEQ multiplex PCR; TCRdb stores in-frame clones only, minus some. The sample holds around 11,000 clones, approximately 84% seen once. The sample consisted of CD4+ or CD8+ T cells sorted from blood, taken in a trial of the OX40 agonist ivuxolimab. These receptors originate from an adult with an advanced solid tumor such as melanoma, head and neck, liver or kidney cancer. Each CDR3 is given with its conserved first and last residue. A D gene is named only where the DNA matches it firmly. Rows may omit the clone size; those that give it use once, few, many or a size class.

TGCGCCAGCAGCCAAGAATGGGAGGTATTATCCTACAATGAGCAGTTCTTC,CASSQEWEVLSYNEQFF,.,TRBV4-1,.,TRBJ2-1
TGTGCCAGCAGCTTAATGCGGGATGATAAAAAACTGTTTTTT,CASSLMRDDKKLFF,.,TRBV7-6,.,TRBJ1-4
TGTGCCAGCAAGGCTAGCGGTTACAATGAGCAGTTCTTC,CASKASGYNEQFF,TRBD2,TRBV6-5,.,TRBJ2-1
TGTGCCAGCAGCTCACGACAGGGATTGAACACTGAAGCTTTCTTT,CASSSRQGLNTEAFF,TRBD1,TRBV11-2,.,TRBJ1-1
TGTGCCAGCAGCCCGGATTTGGGAACCTACGAGCAGTACTTC,CASSPDLGTYEQYF,.,TRBV4-2,.,TRBJ2-7
TGTGCCAGCAGTTTCACCAAGATCCCTTACACAGATACGCAGTATTTT,CASSFTKIPYTDTQYF,.,TRBV27,.,TRBJ2-3
TGTGCCAGCAGCCTAGCGGGACTAGCGGGATGGTACGAGCAGTACTTC,CASSLAGLAGWYEQYF,TRBD2,TRBV7-2,.,TRBJ2-7
TGTGCCAGCAGTGACTCAGTCGACTTCACCGGGGAGCTGTTTTTT,CASSDSVDFTGELFF,.,TRBV6-4,.,TRBJ2-2
TGTGCCAGCAGCATCCGGGACAGGGTGTTTGAGCAGTTCTTC,CASSIRDRVFEQFF,TRBD1,TRBV11-1,.,TRBJ2-1
TGTGCCAGCAGTTATGAGCAGTTCTTC,CASSYEQFF,.,TRBV6-6,.,TRBJ2-1
TGTGCCAGCAGTTTAGGCCACGAGCAGTACTTC,CASSLGHEQYF,.,TRBV27,.,TRBJ2-7
TGTGCCAGCAGTGAAGGGACAGGGGGCTACAATGAGCAGTTCTTC,CASSEGTGGYNEQFF,TRBD1,TRBV6-4,.,TRBJ2-1
TGTGCCAGCAGTCTGACTAGCGGGGCCTTCGGCGAGCAGTACTTC,CASSLTSGAFGEQYF,TRBD2,TRBV6-1,.,TRBJ2-7
TGTGCCAGCATCTATTCAAGCGGGACAGGGGCCTACGAGCAGTACTTC,CASIYSSGTGAYEQYF,TRBD1,TRBV7-9,.,TRBJ2-7
TGCGCCAGCAGCCAAGCGTGGTCCGGGCCCGAGGAGGAAAAACTGTTTTTT,CASSQAWSGPEEEKLFF,.,TRBV4-1,.,TRBJ1-4
TGTGCCAGCAGCTTACAACTAGCGGAGAACAATGAGCAGTTCTTC,CASSLQLAENNEQFF,TRBD2,TRBV7-3,once,TRBJ2-1
TGTGCCAGCAGCTCCCCCCGGGACTCCACAGATACGCAGTATTTT,CASSSPRDSTDTQYF,.,TRBV7-9,.,TRBJ2-3
TGTGCCAGCAGCTTGGCCGGCCAAAACTTAGAAGGCTACACCTTC,CASSLAGQNLEGYTF,.,TRBV5-4,.,TRBJ1-2
TGTGCCAGCAGCCACAGGACAGGGGCCCAAGAGACCCAGTACTTC,CASSHRTGAQETQYF,TRBD1,TRBV7-9,once,TRBJ2-5
TGTGCCAGCAGCTTGGCGGGGGCCCCAGGGGGTAGGACAGATACGCAGTATTTT,CASSLAGAPGGRTDTQYF,.,TRBV7-9,once,TRBJ2-3
TGCGCCAGCAGCTTCTCGACGAACTATGGCTACACCTTC,CASSFSTNYGYTF,.,TRBV5-1,.,TRBJ1-2
TGTGCCTGGAGTGAGGGCAGCAATCAGCCCCAGCATTTT,CAWSEGSNQPQHF,.,TRBV30,few,TRBJ1-5
TGTGCCAGCAGTGGAGGGCGGGAGGGGGATGAGCAGTTCTTC,CASSGGREGDEQFF,TRBD2,TRBV6-4,.,TRBJ2-1
TGTGCCAGTGGTTTTGGGGAGTTCTACAATGAGCAGTTCTTC,CASGFGEFYNEQFF,.,TRBV6-5,.,TRBJ2-1
TGCGCCAGCAGCCACACCCCAGATTCCTCCTATAATTCACCCCTCCACTTT,CASSHTPDSSYNSPLHF,.,TRBV4-1,.,TRBJ1-6
TGTGCCAGCAGTTACGAGAGAACTGAAGCTTTCTTT,CASSYERTEAFF,.,TRBV6-5,few,TRBJ1-1
TGTGCCAGCAGTGACTCTAGCGGGGGGCCCAATGAGCAGTTCTTC,CASSDSSGGPNEQFF,TRBD2,TRBV6-4,.,TRBJ2-1
TGCGCCAGCAGCTTCGACAGATCAATCTACGAGCAGTACTTC,CASSFDRSIYEQYF,.,TRBV5-1,.,TRBJ2-7
TGCGCCAGCAGCCATGTTGAGCTCGCCGGAGGGGAGCAGTACTTC,CASSHVELAGGEQYF,.,TRBV4-1,.,TRBJ2-7
TGTGCCAGCAGTTTTGGGCGGGAGACCCAGTACTTC,CASSFGRETQYF,.,TRBV28,few,TRBJ2-5
TGTGCCAGCAGCGCATTCACCGGGACCCCAGAGGGGACCCAGTACTTC,CASSAFTGTPEGTQYF,.,TRBV9,.,TRBJ2-5
TGTGCCTGGAGTGTAATGGCGGGATCGAACACCGGGGAGCTGTTTTTT,CAWSVMAGSNTGELFF,.,TRBV30,once,TRBJ2-2
TGTGCCAGCAGCGCCGTGGGGACAGGGGTTTATGGCTACACCTTC,CASSAVGTGVYGYTF,TRBD1,TRBV7-9,medium-sized,TRBJ1-2
TGTGCCAGCAGTGTTGGGGGCCCGGGCTACGAGCAGTACTTC,CASSVGGPGYEQYF,.,TRBV2,.,TRBJ2-7
TGTGCCAGCAGCACCCCCGGGACTTCTGACAATGAGCAGTTCTTC,CASSTPGTSDNEQFF,.,TRBV5-4,.,TRBJ2-1
TGTGCCAGCAGCTCACCAGGGGCTAGCACCTCAGGGGAGACCCAGTACTTC,CASSSPGASTSGETQYF,.,TRBV7-8,.,TRBJ2-5
TGTGCCAGCTCACCGGGGCCCCAAATGAGCGGGGAGCTGTTTTTT,CASSPGPQMSGELFF,.,TRBV18,.,TRBJ2-2
TGTGCAGTTGGAGGGAACTTCTATGGCTACACCTTC,CAVGGNFYGYTF,.,TRBV6-6,.,TRBJ1-2
TGTGCCAGCAGTTCAAATCCCACTAGCGGGGAAACAGATACGCAGTATTTT,CASSSNPTSGETDTQYF,TRBD2,TRBV9,.,TRBJ2-3
TGTGCCAGCAGCTATAGCGGGGACACAGATACGCAGTATTTT,CASSYSGDTDTQYF,TRBD2,TRBV11-2,.,TRBJ2-3
TGTGCCAGCAGCCAGTATGGGGTCGGCTACGAGCAGTACTTC,CASSQYGVGYEQYF,.,TRBV14,.,TRBJ2-7
TGCGCCAGCAGCCAAGATTTCCCCATGACTAGGTACCAAGAGACCCAGTACTTC,CASSQDFPMTRYQETQYF,.,TRBV4-1,.,TRBJ2-5
TGCGCCAGCAGCCTGACTAGCTTTTTAGAGACCCAGTACTTC,CASSLTSFLETQYF,TRBD2,TRBV5-1,.,TRBJ2-5
TGTGCCAGCGGAGAAAAGACAGGTTTACACACTGAAGCTTTCTTT,CASGEKTGLHTEAFF,.,TRBV7-9,.,TRBJ1-1
TGTGCCAGCAAGCTTGCGGGAGGCAAGTACAATGAGCAGTTCTTC,CASKLAGGKYNEQFF,TRBD2,TRBV11-3,medium-sized,TRBJ2-1
TGTGCCAGTAGTATAGTATGGGGGAACCCAAACGAGCAGTACTTC,CASSIVWGNPNEQYF,.,TRBV19,.,TRBJ2-7
TGTGCCAGCCGCGCACAGGGTTACAACTATGGCTACACCTTC,CASRAQGYNYGYTF,.,TRBV2,.,TRBJ1-2
TGTGCCAGCAGCTTAGATTCTAAACAAGAGACCCAGTACTTC,CASSLDSKQETQYF,.,TRBV11-2,.,TRBJ2-5
TGCGCCAGCAGCCATGTCCGGGGAGACTATGGCTACACCTTC,CASSHVRGDYGYTF,.,TRBV4-1,.,TRBJ1-2
TGTGCCAGCAGCTTAGCGCAGGGAGAGACCCAGTACTTC,CASSLAQGETQYF,.,TRBV7-8,.,TRBJ2-5
TGTGCCAGCAGTGCCCGGGGGTCTCCCTACTTC,CASSARGSPYF,.,TRBV6-6,.,TRBJ2-7
TGTGCCAGCAGACTCCCGACAGGGTTTTCCACAGATACGCAGTATTTT,CASRLPTGFSTDTQYF,TRBD1,TRBV5-8,once,TRBJ2-3